This T cell receptor beta chain is drawn from a study of prognosis after radiotherapy for stage I lung cancer (dated by TCRdb to about 2021). For the wider study: Between early 2018 and early 2019, roughly 18 patients with stage I NSCLC were enrolled in Nanjing, China. Newly diagnosed primary stage I lung tumors were found in some 15 patients, while oligometastatic NSCLC after surgical resection of the primary tumor was found in four or five. Every patient was regarded as medically inoperable, because of comorbidities in some 13 cases and refusal of surgery in several cases. The cohort comprised 10 to 15 men and about 6 women with a median age of about 70 years, ranging from 53 to 84 years. About a dozen patients had adenocarcinoma and about 7 had squamous cell carcinoma as the tumor histology. SBRT was given in 3 to 5 fractions with a biologically effective dose of at least 100 Gy, using image-guided IMRT or VMAT. No patient received concurrent therapy alongside SBRT. About 20% of the 19 patients developed distant metastases after SBRT, at a median of approximately 7 months; the other 15 showed no significant progression. Peripheral blood TCR beta repertoires were profiled in stage I NSCLC patients before and after stereotactic body radiotherapy, and the study then linked these repertoires to distant failure. A total of about 40 blood samples from roughly 20 patients were sequenced, with one sample obtained before and one obtained after SBRT for each patient. Study-wide findings and limitations: None of the reported P values were adjusted for multiple comparisons. Post-SBRT Shannon entropy and its change from baseline were lower in patients who developed distant metastases; baseline Shannon entropy was not associated with metastases. After SBRT, the count of unique TCR clones dropped from a median of about 10,000 beforehand to some 7,000 afterward (Wilcoxon paired P=0.011). Limitations of the study included a small cohort and short follow-up, and the study findings need independent validation. Tumor specificity of expanded TCR clones was not determined. TRBV and TRBJ usage frequencies reportedly varied with metastasis status, involving two V genes at baseline and about 10 V and two J genes after SBRT.

About this clonotype itself: Its antigen is not yet known. This may be a read error: a much more frequent sequence differs by one nucleotide.

The junction shows trimming of 6 bases on V and 4 bases on J, plus 21 bases between the germline ends. The CDR3 holds 17 amino acids from the cysteine to the phenylalanine. Only the CDR3 part of the read is kept: 51 bases, read in frame from the first base. CDR1 and CDR2 are read off the germline V gene as SNHLY and FYNNEI. A history of other malignancies or of prior chemotherapy or radiotherapy was absent in all patients, and node-negative disease was shown on CT and PET/CT in all patients. At each of two time points, about 6.1 milliliters of peripheral venous blood were collected into EDTA tubes. Ficoll-Paque Plus density-gradient centrifugation was used to isolate PBMCs. Right after collection, samples were placed at -80 degrees C and kept there until analysis. Two rounds of multiplex PCR were performed to amplify the TCR beta CDR3 region from genomic DNA. The first PCR round used primers specific to each TRBV and TRBJ gene, and the primer sequences were filed in Chinese patent CN105087789A. Universal primers were used in the second PCR round. The Roche High Pure PCR Template Preparation Kit was used to extract genomic DNA from the frozen PBMCs. Libraries were sequenced paired-end with 151 bp reads on an Illumina HiSeq 3000. On the authors' methods: CutAdapt was used to discard raw reads that did not contain the multiplex PCR primer sequences. High-quality paired reads were merged into contigs with PEAR. TRB V, D and J gene segments were assigned to each contig with MiXCR by alignment to reference sequences. CDR3 sequences were clustered by base quality and sequence similarity to remove sequencing errors. Diversity was calculated as Shannon entropy divided by the natural log of the number of productive TCR sequences. Clonality was computed as one minus the ratio of Shannon entropy to the natural log of the number of unique clonotypes. Progression-free survival cut-offs for repertoire metrics were chosen using the Youden index of ROC curves, with analyses run in R 3.5.3. In-frame beta chains were kept once TCRdb had trimmed the public reads at Q25 with fastp and called clones with MiXCR. Each CDR3 protein gets just one entry, which takes the most common genes and DNA from the rows behind it. The authors' filters were not applied to this entry. The sample includes about 25,000 distinct CDR3 sequences, with around 40% observed a single time. Together, the top ten hold about a fifth of the sample.

The chain couples TRBV2 to TRBJ2-2, and perhaps TRBD1 as D gene, on 6 matching bases. The receptor's source is a donor older than 45 with non-small cell lung cancer. The material sequenced was PBMCs, taken before or after stereotactic body radiation therapy (not recorded which). The DNA sequence is as follows: TGTGCCAGCAGGCCGGGACATGGGGGAAGGGGCACCGGGGAGCTGTTTTTT. This gives the protein CASRPGHGGRGTGELFF.